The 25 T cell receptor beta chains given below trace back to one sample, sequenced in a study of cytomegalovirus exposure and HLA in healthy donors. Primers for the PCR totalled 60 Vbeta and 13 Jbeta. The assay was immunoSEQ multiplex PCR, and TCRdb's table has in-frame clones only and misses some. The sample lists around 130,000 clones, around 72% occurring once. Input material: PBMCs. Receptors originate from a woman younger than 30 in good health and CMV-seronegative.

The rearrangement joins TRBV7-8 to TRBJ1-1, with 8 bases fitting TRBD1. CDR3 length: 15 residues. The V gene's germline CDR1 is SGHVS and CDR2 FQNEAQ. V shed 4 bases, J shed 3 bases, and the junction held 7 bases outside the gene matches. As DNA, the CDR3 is TGTGCCAGCAGCTCCGCCGACAGGGGTGACACTGAAGCTTTCTTT. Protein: CASSSADRGDTEAFF.

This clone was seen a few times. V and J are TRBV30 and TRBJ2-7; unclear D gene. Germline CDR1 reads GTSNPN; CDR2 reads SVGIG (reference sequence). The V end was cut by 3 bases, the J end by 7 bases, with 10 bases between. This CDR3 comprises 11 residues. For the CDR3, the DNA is TGTGCCTGGAGCGCCCCAGTGGAGCAGTACTTC. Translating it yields CAWSAPVEQYF. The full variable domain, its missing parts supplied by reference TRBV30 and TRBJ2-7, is SQTIHQWPATLVQPVGSPLSLECTVEGTSNPNLYWYRQAAGRGLQLLFYSVGIGQISSEVPQNLSASRPQDRQFILSSKKLLLSDSGFYLCAWSAPVEQYFGPGTRLTVT.

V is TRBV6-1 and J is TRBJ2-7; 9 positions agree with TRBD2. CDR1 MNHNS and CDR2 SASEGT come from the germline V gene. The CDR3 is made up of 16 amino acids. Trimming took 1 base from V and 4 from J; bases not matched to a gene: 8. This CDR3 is CASSEVGSGRIYEQYF. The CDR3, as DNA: TGTGCCAGCAGTGAAGTAGGTAGCGGGAGAATATACGAGCAGTACTTC.

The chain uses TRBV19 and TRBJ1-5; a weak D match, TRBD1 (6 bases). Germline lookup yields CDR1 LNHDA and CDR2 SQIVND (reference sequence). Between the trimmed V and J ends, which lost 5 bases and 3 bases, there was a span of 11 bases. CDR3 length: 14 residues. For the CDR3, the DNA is TGTGCCAGTAGTCCCGGACAGACCAATCAGCCCCAGCATTTT. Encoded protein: CASSPGQTNQPQHF.

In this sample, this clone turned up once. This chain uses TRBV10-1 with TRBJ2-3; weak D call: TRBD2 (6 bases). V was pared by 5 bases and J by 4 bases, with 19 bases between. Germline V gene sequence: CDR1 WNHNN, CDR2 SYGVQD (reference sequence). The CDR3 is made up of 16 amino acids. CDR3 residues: CASSQRAGKGPDTQYF. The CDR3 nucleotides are TGCGCCAGCAGTCAGCGGGCCGGAAAAGGGCCAGATACGCAGTATTTT.

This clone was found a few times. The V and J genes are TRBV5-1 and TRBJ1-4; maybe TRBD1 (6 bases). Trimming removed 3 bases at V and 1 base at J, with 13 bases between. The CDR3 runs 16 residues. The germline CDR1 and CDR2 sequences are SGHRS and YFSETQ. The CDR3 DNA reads TGCGCCAGCAGCTCCGGACAGCCTGGAACTAATGAAAAACTGTTTTTT. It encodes CASSSGQPGTNEKLFF.

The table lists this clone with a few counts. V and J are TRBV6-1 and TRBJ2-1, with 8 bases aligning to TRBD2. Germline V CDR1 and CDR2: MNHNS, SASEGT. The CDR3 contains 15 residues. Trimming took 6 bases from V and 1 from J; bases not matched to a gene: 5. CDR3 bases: TGTGCCAGCAGCGTACTAGCGGAATCCTACAATGAGCAGTTCTTC. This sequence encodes CASSVLAESYNEQFF.

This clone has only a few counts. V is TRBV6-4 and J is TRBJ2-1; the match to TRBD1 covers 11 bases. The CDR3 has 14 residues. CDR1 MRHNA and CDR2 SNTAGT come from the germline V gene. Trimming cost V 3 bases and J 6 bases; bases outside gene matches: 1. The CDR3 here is CASSEGTGGNEQFF. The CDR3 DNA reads TGTGCCAGCAGTGAGGGGACAGGGGGCAATGAGCAGTTCTTC.

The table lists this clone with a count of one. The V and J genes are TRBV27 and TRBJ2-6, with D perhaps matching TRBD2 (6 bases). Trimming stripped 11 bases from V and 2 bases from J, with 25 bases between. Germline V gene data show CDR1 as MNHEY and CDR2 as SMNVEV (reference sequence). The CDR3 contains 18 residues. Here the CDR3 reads CAVMKRGGTRAGANVLTF. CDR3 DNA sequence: TGTGCCGTCATGAAAAGAGGCGGGACCCGGGCTGGGGCCAACGTCCTGACTTTC.

CDR3 amino acids: CASSFGGVEQYF. The CDR3 nucleotides read TGTGCCAGCAGCTTTGGGGGGGTCGAGCAGTACTTC. V gene TRBV11-2 combines with J gene TRBJ2-7; 7 bases are shared with TRBD2. The germline CDR1 and CDR2 sequences are SGHAT and FQNNGV. The CDR3 runs to 12 residues. V was pared by 3 bases and J by 6 bases, with 2 bases of the junction left unmatched.

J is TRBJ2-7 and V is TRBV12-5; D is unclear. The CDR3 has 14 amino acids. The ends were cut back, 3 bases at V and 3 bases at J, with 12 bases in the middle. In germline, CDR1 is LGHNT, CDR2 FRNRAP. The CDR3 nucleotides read TGTGCTAGTGGTTTCAGCCTAGAAATCTACGAGCAGTACTTC. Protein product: CASGFSLEIYEQYF.

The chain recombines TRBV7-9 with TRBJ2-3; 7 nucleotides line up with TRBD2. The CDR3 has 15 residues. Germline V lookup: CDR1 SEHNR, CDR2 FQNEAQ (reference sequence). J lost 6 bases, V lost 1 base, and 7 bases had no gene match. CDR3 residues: CASSLGRTSKDTQYF. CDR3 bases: TGTGCCAGCAGCTTAGGTCGGACTAGTAAGGATACGCAGTATTTT.

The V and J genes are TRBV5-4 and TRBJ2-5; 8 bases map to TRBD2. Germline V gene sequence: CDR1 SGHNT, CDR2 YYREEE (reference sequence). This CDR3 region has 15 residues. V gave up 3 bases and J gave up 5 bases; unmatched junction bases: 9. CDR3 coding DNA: TGTGCCAGCAGCTACACTAGCGGAGCTCGCGAGACCCAGTACTTC. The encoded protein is CASSYTSGARETQYF.

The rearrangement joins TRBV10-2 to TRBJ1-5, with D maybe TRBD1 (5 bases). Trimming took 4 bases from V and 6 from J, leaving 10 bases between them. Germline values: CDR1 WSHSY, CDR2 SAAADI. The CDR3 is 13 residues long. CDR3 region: CASSGIGGQPQHF. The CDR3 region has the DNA TGCGCCAGCAGTGGGATCGGGGGTCAGCCCCAGCATTTT.

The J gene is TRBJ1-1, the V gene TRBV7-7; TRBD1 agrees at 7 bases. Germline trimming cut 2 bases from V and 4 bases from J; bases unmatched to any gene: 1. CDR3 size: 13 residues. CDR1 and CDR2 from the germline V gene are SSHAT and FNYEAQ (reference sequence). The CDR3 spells CASSLTGATEAFF. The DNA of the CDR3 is TGTGCCAGCAGCTTAACAGGGGCCACTGAAGCTTTCTTT.

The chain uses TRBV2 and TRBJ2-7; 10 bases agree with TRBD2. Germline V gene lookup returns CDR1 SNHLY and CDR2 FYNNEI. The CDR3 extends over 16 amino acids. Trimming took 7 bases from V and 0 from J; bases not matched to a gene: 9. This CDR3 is CASMGLAYTSSYEQYF. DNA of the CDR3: TGTGCCAGCATGGGACTAGCGTATACTAGCTCCTACGAGCAGTACTTC.

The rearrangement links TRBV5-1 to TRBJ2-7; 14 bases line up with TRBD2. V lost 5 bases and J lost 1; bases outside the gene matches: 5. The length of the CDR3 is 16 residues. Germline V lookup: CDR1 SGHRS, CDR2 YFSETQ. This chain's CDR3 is CASRGLAGEFSYEQYF. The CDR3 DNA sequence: TGCGCCAGCAGGGGACTAGCGGGAGAATTTTCCTACGAGCAGTACTTC.

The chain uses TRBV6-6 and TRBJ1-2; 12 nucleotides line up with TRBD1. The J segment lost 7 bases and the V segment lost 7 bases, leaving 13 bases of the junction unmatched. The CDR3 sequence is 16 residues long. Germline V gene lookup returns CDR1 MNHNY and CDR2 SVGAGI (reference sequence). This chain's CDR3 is CASNSQSGTGGLGYTF. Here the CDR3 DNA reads TGTGCCAGCAACTCCCAGTCCGGGACAGGGGGCCTTGGCTACACCTTC.

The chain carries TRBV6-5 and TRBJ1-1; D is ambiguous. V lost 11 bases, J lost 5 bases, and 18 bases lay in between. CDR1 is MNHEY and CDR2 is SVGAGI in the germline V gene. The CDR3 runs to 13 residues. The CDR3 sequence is CACQREMQTEAFF. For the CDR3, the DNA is TGTGCCTGCCAAAGGGAGATGCAGACTGAAGCTTTCTTT.

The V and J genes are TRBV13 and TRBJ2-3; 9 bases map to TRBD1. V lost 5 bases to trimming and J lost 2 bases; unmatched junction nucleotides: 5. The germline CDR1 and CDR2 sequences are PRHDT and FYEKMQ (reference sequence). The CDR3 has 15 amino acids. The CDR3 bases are TGTGCCAGCAGCCTCGACAGGGGGTTCACAGATACGCAGTATTTT. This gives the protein CASSLDRGFTDTQYF.

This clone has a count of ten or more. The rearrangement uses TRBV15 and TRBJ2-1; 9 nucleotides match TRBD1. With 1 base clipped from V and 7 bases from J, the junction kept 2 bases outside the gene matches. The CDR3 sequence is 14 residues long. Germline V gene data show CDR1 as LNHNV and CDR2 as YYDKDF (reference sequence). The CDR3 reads CATSRGTGDNEQFF. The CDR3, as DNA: TGTGCCACCAGCAGAGGGACAGGGGATAATGAGCAGTTCTTC.

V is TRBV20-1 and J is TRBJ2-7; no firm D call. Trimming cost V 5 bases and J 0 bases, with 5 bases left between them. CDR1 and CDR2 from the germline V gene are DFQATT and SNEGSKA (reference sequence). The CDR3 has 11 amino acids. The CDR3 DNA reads TGCAGTGCTCGACTCTCCTACGAGCAGTACTTC. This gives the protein CSARLSYEQYF.

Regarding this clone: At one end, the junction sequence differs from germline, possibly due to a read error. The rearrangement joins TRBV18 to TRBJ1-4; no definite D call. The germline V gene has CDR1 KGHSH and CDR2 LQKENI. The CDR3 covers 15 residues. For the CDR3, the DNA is TGTGCCAGCTCACCGGACGGCCCTACTAGTGAAAAACTGTTTTTT. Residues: CASSPDGPTSEKLFF.

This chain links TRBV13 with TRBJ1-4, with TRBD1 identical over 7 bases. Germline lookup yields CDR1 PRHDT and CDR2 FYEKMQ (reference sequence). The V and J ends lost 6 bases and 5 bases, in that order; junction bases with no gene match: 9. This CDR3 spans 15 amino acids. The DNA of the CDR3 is TGTGCCAGCAGGGACCGGGACAGTCAGAATGAAAAACTGTTTTTT. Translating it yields CASRDRDSQNEKLFF.

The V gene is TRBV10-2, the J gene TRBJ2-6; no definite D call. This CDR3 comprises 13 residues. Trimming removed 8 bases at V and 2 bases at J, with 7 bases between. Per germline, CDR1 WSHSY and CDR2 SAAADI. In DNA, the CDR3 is TGCGCCAGCCTAGTCCCTGGGGCCAACGTCCTGACTTTC. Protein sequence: CASLVPGANVLTF.